This T cell receptor beta chain was identified during a study of blood T cells in healthy people across ages. A second PCR of roughly 7 to 11 cycles used a sample-barcoded 5' primer and a J-beta primer mix. Through a template-switch adaptor with 12 random nucleotides, each cDNA molecule received a tag. Each CDR3 protein gets one entry after TCRdb re-called the 5' RACE reads with MiXCR. Among some 1.1 million distinct CDR3 sequences listed, more than 30% were seen once. The origin of this receptor is a man aged 18 to 35 in good health. The sequencing sample was made of blood.

CDR3 region: CASSPRGGPFLKFF. DNA of the CDR3: TGTGCCAGCAGCCCCCGGGGGGGGCCTTTCCTTAAGTTCTTC. The chain uses TRBV21-1 and TRBJ2-1; TRBD2, the table's D call, was not compared with the DNA. TRBV21-1 is assigned pseudogene status. CDR3 length: 14 residues.